A selection of T cell receptor beta chains follows, all from one sample in a study of blood T cell repertoires in COVID-19. Generated by immunoSEQ multiplex PCR, the TCRdb table keeps only in-frame clones and is missing some. Of 300,000 or so clones listed, around 88% are singletons. The source material was peripheral blood. The receptor set was obtained from a woman under 40 who had recovered from COVID-19. The CDR3 runs from the conserved cysteine through the conserved F or W. A D gene is named only where the DNA matches it firmly. Clone size is given for some rows only: seen once, a few or many times, or a class if the clone is expanded.

V,size,D,J,length,DNA,CDR3
TRBV7-2,.,TRBD2,TRBJ2-4,18,TGTGCCAGCAGCAAACGGACTAGCGGGGGGTCAGCCATGCACATTCAGTACTTC,CASSKRTSGGSAMHIQYF
TRBV6-4,.,.,TRBJ1-2,12,TGTGCCATCAAGGACAGATTCTATGGCTACACCTTC,CAIKDRFYGYTF
TRBV3-1/TRBV3-2,.,TRBD1,TRBJ2-7,14,TGTGCCAGCAGGCAGACAGGGAGCTCCTACGAGCAGTACTTC,CASRQTGSSYEQYF
TRBV6-2/TRBV6-3,.,.,TRBJ1-2,17,TGTGCCAGCAGTTACGCAAGAGGGACAACCTCCCTTTATGGCTACACCTTC,CASSYARGTTSLYGYTF
TRBV7-8,.,TRBD1,TRBJ1-2,13,TGTGCCATCCCTCGCGGGACAGGCGCTGGCTACACCTTC,CAIPRGTGAGYTF
TRBV5-1,.,TRBD1,TRBJ2-1,15,TGCGCCAGCAGCTTGGGGGGACAGGGATACAATGAGCAGTTCTTC,CASSLGGQGYNEQFF
TRBV2,few,TRBD1,TRBJ1-1,12,TGTGCCAGCACGGACAGGGGCGCCCAAGCTTTCTTT,CASTDRGAQAFF
TRBV15,few,.,TRBJ2-1,16,TGTGCCACCAGCTCCCTGGTCGTCGAGCGATACAATGAGCAGTTCTTC,CATSSLVVERYNEQFF
TRBV7-3,.,TRBD2,TRBJ2-1,15,TGTGCCAGCAGCCCCCTGGGGGGGGATTACAATGAGCAGTTCTTC,CASSPLGGDYNEQFF
TRBV19,.,.,TRBJ2-6,18,TGTGCCAGTACCCTCCGAGGGGGACCAAGCTCTGGGGCCAACGTCCTGACTTTC,CASTLRGGPSSGANVLTF
TRBV7-2,.,.,TRBJ1-5,16,TGTGCCAGCAGCTTATTTGGTCAGGGTAGGGATCAGCCCCAGCATTTT,CASSLFGQGRDQPQHF
TRBV2,.,.,TRBJ1-3,15,TGTGCCAGCAGTCTACAGGTCCTCTCTGGAAACACCATATATTTT,CASSLQVLSGNTIYF
TRBV29-1,.,.,TRBJ2-1,13,TGCAGCGTTGAGATAAGTCAGTTGAATGAGCAGTTCTTC,CSVEISQLNEQFF
TRBV28,.,TRBD1,TRBJ1-2,14,TGTGCCAGCAGAGCGCAGGGGGCGGGTTATGGCTACACCTTC,CASRAQGAGYGYTF
TRBV19,.,TRBD1,TRBJ2-2,16,TGTGCCAGTAGTATAGCCACAGGGGGCAACACCGGGGAGCTGTTTTTT,CASSIATGGNTGELFF
TRBV19,.,TRBD1,TRBJ2-3,15,TGTGCCAGTAGTATTCGGGACAGAGGATCGGATACGCAGTATTTT,CASSIRDRGSDTQYF
TRBV28,.,.,TRBJ2-7,12,TGTGCCAGCAGTTTAAGTACTTACGAGCAGTACTTC,CASSLSTYEQYF
TRBV7-3,.,TRBD2,TRBJ2-7,12,TGTGCCAGCAGGTCTAGCGGCTACGAGCAGTACTTC,CASRSSGYEQYF
TRBV2,.,.,TRBJ1-5,13,TGTGCCAGCAGTAACAGGTACAATCAGCCCCAGCATTTT,CASSNRYNQPQHF
TRBV5-6,few,TRBD1,TRBJ1-5,15,TGTGCCAGCAGTCCAGGGGGCGCGGGCAATCAGCCCCAGCATTTT,CASSPGGAGNQPQHF
TRBV2,.,.,TRBJ2-3,14,TGTGCCAGCACTGGACAGCCCAGCACAGATACGCAGTATTTT,CASTGQPSTDTQYF
TRBV6-5,.,.,TRBJ1-5,14,TGTGCCAGCGCTCTACAGGGTGGCAATCAGCCCCAGCATTTT,CASALQGGNQPQHF
TRBV9,.,.,TRBJ1-1,14,TGTGCCAGCAGCCCAGACAGGTGGAACACTGAAGCTTTCTTT,CASSPDRWNTEAFF
TRBV2,few,.,TRBJ2-7,11,TGTGCCAGCAGTAGCGCCTACGAGCAGTACTTC,CASSSAYEQYF
TRBV7-3,few,TRBD1,TRBJ2-1,16,TGTGCCAGCAGCTTAGGTTCGAGGACAGGTAACAATGAGCAGTTCTTC,CASSLGSRTGNNEQFF
TRBV28,.,.,TRBJ2-3,14,TGTGCCAGCAGTTTATTGGGGGCCACAGATACGCAGTATTTT,CASSLLGATDTQYF
TRBV6-5,.,TRBD2,TRBJ2-2,15,TGTGCCAGCGGAAGACTAGCGGGGGGAGCCGGGGAGCTGTTTTTT,CASGRLAGGAGELFF
TRBV28,.,TRBD2,TRBJ2-1,16,TGTGCCAGCAATTACGGACTAGCGGGCGGAATCAATGAGCAGTTCTTC,CASNYGLAGGINEQFF
TRBV28,.,TRBD1,TRBJ2-7,15,TGTGCCAGCAGTTGGCCGGGACAGGGTTCCTACGAGCAGTACTTC,CASSWPGQGSYEQYF
TRBV28,once,.,TRBJ2-5,14,TGTGCCAGCAGTTCCCCCGCGTCTAGAGAGACCCAGTACTTC,CASSSPASRETQYF
TRBV5-1,few,.,TRBJ2-1,15,TGCGCCAGCAGCGTCAGACTAAGCTCCTACAATGAGCAGTTCTTC,CASSVRLSSYNEQFF
TRBV6-4,.,TRBD1,TRBJ2-7,14,TGTGCCAGCAGTGACACAGGGGGCTCCTACGAGCAGTACTTC,CASSDTGGSYEQYF